Ten or more counts support the clone carrying this TCR beta chain. The antigen is undetermined. TCRdb reanalysed the PCR reads using MiXCR and keeps one entry per CDR3 protein. The sample has 250,000 to 350,000 distinct CDR3 sequences, around 21% seen once; the top ten hold approximately 0.83%. Germline CDR1 reads MNHEY; CDR2 reads SVGAGI. The germline V and J ends were trimmed by 5 bases and 4 bases, with 4 bases remaining between them. This CDR3 is built from 11 residues. These data belong to a study of molecular identifiers for immune sequencing clone quantification. Study-level points and caveats: The study found clones above 20 RNA copies held over 98% of effector molecules and under 1% in naive cells.

The sequencing sample was made of naive CD8+ T cells from blood, with Jurkat cell RNA spiked in. Subset indicated: FACS-sorted CD8+CD4-CCR7+CD45RA+ naive T cells. The V and J genes are TRBV6-5 and TRBJ2-3; D is unresolved. The sequence derives from a human donor in good health. Some libraries in this study had Jurkat cell RNA spiked in. CDR3 amino acids: CASSAADTQYF. DNA of the CDR3: TGTGCCAGCAGTGCCGCAGATACGCAGTATTTT.